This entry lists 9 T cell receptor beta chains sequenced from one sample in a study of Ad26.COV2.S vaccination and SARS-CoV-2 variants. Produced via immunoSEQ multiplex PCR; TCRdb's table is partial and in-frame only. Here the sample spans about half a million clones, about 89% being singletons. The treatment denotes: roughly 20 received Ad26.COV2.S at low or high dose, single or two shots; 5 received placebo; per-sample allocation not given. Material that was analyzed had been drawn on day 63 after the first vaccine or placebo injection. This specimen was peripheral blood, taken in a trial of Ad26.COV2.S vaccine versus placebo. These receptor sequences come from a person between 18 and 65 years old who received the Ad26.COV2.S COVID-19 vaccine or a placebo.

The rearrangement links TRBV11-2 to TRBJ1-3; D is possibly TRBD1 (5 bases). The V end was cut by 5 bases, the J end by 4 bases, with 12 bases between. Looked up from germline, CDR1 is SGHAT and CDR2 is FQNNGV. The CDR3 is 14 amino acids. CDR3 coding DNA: TGTGCCAGCAGCATACAGGTTCAAGGAAACACCATATATTTT. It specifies CASSIQVQGNTIYF.

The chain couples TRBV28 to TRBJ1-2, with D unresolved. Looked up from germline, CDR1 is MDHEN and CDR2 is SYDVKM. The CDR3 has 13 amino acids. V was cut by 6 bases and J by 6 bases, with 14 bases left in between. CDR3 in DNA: TGTGCCAGCAGGGTTTCTGGTCCGGATGGCTACACCTTC. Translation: CASRVSGPDGYTF.

CDR3 DNA sequence: TGTGCCAGCAGAGGACAGGGTAACACTGAAGCTTTCTTT. It codes for CASRGQGNTEAFF. This chain uses TRBV2 with TRBJ1-1; 8 bases agree with TRBD1. The CDR3 spans 13 residues. The germline V gene has CDR1 SNHLY and CDR2 FYNNEI. After removal of 6 bases from V and 2 bases from J, the junction contained 2 bases not matched to a gene.

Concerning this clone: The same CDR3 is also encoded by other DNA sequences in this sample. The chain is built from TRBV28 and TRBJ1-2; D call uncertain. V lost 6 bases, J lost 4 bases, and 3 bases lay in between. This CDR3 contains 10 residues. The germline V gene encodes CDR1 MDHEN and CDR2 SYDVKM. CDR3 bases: TGTGCCAGCAGGGGCTATGGCTACACCTTC. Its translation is CASRGYGYTF.

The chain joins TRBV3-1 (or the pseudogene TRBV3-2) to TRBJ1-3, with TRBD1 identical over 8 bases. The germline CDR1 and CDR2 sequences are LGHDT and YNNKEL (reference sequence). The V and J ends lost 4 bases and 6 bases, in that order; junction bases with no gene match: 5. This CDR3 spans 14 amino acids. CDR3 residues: CASSPWTGTNTIYF. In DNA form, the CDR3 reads TGTGCCAGCAGCCCATGGACAGGGACAAACACCATATATTTT.

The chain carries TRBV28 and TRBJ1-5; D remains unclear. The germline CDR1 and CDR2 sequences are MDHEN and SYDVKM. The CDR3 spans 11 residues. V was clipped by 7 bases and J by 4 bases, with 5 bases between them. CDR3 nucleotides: TGTGCCAGCATGGCGAATCAGCCCCAGCATTTT. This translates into CASMANQPQHF.

CDR3 bases: TGTGCAAGTCGCAAGATAGCTGTCTGGTTCTTC. Its protein product is CASRKIAVWFF. This chain joins TRBV12-2 and TRBJ2-1; the table calls TRBD2, which could not be checked here. TRBV12-2 is designated a pseudogene. The CDR3 is 11 residues long.

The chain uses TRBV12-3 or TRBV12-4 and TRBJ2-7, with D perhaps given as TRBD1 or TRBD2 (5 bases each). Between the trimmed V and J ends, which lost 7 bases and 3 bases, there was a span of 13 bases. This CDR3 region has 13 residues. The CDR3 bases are TGTGCCAGCACCCGGGGACGAGGCTACGAGCAGTACTTC. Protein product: CASTRGRGYEQYF.

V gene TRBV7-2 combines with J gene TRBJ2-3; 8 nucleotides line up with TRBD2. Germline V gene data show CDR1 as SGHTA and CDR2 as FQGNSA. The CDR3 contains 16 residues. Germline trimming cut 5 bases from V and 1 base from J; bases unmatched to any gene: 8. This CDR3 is CASSLGLEVGTDTQYF. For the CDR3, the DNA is TGTGCCAGCAGCCTGGGACTAGAAGTAGGCACAGATACGCAGTATTTT. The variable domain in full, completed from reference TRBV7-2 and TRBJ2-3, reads GAGVSQSPSNKVTEKGKDVELRCDPISGHTALYWYRQSLGQGLEFLIYFQGNSAPDKSGLPSDRFSAERTGGSVSTLTIQRTQQEDSAVYLCASSLGLEVGTDTQYFGPGTRLTVL.